This T cell receptor (beta chain) was profiled in a study of T cells in Graves' hyperthyroidism and ophthalmopathy. A lack of ophthalmopathy progression within 18 months defined stable Graves' hyperthyroidism. There were TCR beta CDR3 regions amplified from RNA transcripts. A first-round RT-PCR of the TCR CDR3 used the HTBI primer set. TCRdb reprocessed the multiplex PCR reads with MiXCR, giving one entry per CDR3 protein. The data show 750,000 to 900,000 distinct CDR3 sequences, roughly 40% seen once. This clonotype was recorded a few times. This TCR was recovered from a young man with Graves' hyperthyroidism. The sample consisted of blood.

The DNA of the CDR3 is TGTGCCAGCAGTTCCGGGGACACCGCCTACGAGCAGTACTTC. Amino acids: CASSSGDTAYEQYF. J is TRBJ2-7 and V is TRBV12-3 or TRBV12-4; D possibly corresponds to TRBD1 (6 bases). Trimming left V 4 bases short and J 2 bases short, with 12 bases between. The CDR3 runs to 14 residues.